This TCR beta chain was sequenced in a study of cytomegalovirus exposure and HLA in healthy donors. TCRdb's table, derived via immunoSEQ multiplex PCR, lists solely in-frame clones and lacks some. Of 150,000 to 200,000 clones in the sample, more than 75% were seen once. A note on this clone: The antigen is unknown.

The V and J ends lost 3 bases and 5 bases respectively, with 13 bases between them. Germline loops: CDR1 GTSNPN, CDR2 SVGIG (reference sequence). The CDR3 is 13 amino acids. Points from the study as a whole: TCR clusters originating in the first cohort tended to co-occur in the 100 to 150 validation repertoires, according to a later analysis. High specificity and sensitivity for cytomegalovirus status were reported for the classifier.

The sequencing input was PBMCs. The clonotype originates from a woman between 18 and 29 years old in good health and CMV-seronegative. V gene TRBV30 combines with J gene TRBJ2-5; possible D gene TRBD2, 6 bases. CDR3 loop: CAWSRGGSETQYF. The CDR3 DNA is TGTGCCTGGAGCCGTGGGGGGTCTGAGACCCAGTACTTC. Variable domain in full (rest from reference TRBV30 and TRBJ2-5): SQTIHQWPATLVQPVGSPLSLECTVEGTSNPNLYWYRQAAGRGLQLLFYSVGIGQISSEVPQNLSASRPQDRQFILSSKKLLLSDSGFYLCAWSRGGSETQYFGPGTRLLVL.